Shown below are 3 T cell receptor beta chains from a single sample sequenced in a study of control samples from healthy donors and cancer patients. Sequencing was performed with immunoSEQ multiplex PCR; in TCRdb, only in-frame clones are kept and a portion is missing. The sample holds about 410,000 clones; 75% to 95% are singletons and the top ten take over 5.5%. The sample consisted of PBMCs. All receptors come from a middle-aged man with head and neck cancer.

The sample holds one count of this clone. V usage is TRBV29-1 and J usage is TRBJ2-1, with TRBD2 matching over 7 bases. Germline CDR1 is SQVTM and CDR2 is ANQGSEA. The CDR3 has 14 residues. The V gene end was trimmed by 5 bases and the J gene end by 2 bases; junction bases not matched to a gene: 6. Written as DNA, the CDR3 is TGCAGCGTTACCCCCCTAGCGGCCTACAATGAGCAGTTCTTC. This encodes CSVTPLAAYNEQFF.

The chain is built from TRBV7-8 and TRBJ2-5; weak D call: TRBD2 (7 bases). CDR1 is SGHVS and CDR2 is FQNEAQ in the germline V gene. This CDR3 comprises 17 residues. Trimming removed 1 base from V and 1 base from J, with 16 bases in between. The CDR3 nucleotides read TGTGCCAGCAGCTTAGACCGCGGGGGCCATTCCCAAGAGACCCAGTACTTC. Translation: CASSLDRGGHSQETQYF.

The rearrangement joins TRBV6-5 to TRBJ1-1; maybe TRBD1 (5 bases). The germline V gene has CDR1 MNHEY and CDR2 SVGAGI. V was pared by 6 bases and J by 8 bases, with 16 bases between. This CDR3 has 13 amino acids. In nucleotides, the CDR3 is TGTGCCAGCAGCCGTGCCTTAGGGGCCGAAGCTTTCTTT. Its translation is CASSRALGAEAFF.